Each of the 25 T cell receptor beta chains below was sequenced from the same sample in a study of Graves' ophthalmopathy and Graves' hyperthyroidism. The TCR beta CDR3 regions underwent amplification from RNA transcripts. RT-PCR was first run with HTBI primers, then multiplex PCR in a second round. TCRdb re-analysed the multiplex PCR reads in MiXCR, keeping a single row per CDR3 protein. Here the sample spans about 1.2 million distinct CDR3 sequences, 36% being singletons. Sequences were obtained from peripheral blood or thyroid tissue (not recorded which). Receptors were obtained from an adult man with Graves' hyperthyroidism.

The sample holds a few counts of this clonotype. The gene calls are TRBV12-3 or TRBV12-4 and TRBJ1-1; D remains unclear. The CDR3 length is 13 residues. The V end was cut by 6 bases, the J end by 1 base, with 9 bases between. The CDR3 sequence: CASRPARNTEAFF. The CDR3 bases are TGTGCCAGCAGGCCGGCAAGGAACACTGAAGCTTTCTTT.

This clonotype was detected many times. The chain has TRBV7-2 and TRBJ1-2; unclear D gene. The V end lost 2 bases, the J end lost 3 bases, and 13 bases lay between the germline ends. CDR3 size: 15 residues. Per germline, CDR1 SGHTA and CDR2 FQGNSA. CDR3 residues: CASSLRVVQDYGYTF. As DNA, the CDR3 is TGTGCCAGCAGCTTAAGGGTTGTGCAGGACTATGGCTACACCTTC.

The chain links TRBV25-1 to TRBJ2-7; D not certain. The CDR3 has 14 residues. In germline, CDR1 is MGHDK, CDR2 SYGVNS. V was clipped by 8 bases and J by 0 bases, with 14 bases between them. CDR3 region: CASPWVSGSYEQYF. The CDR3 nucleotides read TGTGCCAGCCCTTGGGTCTCGGGCTCCTACGAGCAGTACTTC.

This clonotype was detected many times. In DNA form, the CDR3 reads TGCGCCAGCAGCTTGGCCCCAGTACCGAACACTGAAGCTTTCTTT. Translating it yields CASSLAPVPNTEAFF. The gene calls are TRBV5-1 and TRBJ1-1; D remains ambiguous. The V end was cut by 0 bases, the J end by 1 base, with 10 bases between. This CDR3 contains 15 residues. The germline CDR1 and CDR2 sequences are SGHRS and YFSETQ.

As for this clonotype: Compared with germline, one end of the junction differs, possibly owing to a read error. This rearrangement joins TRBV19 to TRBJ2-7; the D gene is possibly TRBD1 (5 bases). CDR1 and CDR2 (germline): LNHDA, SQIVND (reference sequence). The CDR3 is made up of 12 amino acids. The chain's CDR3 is CTSPPTGYEQYF. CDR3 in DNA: TGTACCAGTCCCCCCACAGGTTACGAGCAGTACTTC.

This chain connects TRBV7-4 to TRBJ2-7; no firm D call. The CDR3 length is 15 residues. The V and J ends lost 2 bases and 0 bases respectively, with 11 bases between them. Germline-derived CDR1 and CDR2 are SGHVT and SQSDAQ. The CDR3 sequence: CASSLFLGNSYEQYF. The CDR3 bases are TGTGCCAGCAGCTTATTCCTGGGCAACTCCTACGAGCAGTACTTC. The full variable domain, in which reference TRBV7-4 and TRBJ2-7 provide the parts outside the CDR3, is GAGVSQSPRYKVAKRGRDVALRCDSISGHVTLYWYRQTLGQGSEVLTYSQSDAQRDKSGRPSGRFSAERPERSVSTLKIQRTEQGDSAVYLCASSLFLGNSYEQYFGPGTRLTVT.

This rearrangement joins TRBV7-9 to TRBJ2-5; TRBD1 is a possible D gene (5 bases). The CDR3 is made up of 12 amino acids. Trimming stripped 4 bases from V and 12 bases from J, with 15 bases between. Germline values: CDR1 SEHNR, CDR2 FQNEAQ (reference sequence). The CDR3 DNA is TGTGCCAGCAGCTGGCAGGGTATTGCGGAGTACTTC. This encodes CASSWQGIAEYF.

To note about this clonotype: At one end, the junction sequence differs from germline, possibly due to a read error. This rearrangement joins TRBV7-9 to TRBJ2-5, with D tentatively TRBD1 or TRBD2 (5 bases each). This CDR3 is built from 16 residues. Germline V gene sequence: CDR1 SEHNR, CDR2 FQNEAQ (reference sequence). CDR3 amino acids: CASSLLGEDYQETHYF. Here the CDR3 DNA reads TGCGCCAGCAGCTTGCTAGGGGAAGACTACCAAGAGACCCATTACTTC.

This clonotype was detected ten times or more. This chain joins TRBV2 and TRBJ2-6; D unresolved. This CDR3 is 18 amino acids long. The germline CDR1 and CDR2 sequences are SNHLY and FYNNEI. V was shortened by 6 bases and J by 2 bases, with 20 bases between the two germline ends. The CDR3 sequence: CASSHPTWGRTGANVLTF. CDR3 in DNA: TGTGCCAGCAGCCACCCGACATGGGGTCGGACTGGGGCCAACGTCCTGACTTTC. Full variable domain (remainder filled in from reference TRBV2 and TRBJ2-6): EPEVTQTPSHQVTQMGQEVILRCVPISNHLYFYWYRQILGQKVEFLVSFYNNEISEKSEIFDDQFSVERPDGSNFTLKIRSTKLEDSAMYFCASSHPTWGRTGANVLTFGAGSRLTVL.

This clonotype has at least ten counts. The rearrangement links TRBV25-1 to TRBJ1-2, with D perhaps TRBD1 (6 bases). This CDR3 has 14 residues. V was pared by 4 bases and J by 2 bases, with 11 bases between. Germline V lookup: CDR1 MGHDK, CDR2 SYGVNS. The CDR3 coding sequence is TGTGCCAGCAGTGCCTGGACAGCCAACTATGGCTACACCTTC. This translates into CASSAWTANYGYTF.

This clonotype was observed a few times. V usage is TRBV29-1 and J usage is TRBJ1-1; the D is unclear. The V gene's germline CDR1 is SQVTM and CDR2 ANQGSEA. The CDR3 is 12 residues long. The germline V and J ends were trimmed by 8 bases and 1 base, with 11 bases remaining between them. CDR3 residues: CSLRAENTEAFF. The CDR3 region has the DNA TGCAGCTTACGAGCTGAGAACACTGAAGCTTTCTTT.

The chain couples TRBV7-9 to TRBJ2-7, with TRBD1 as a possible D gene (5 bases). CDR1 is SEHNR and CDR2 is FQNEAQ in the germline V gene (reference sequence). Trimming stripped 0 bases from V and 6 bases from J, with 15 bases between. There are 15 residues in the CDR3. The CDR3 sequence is CASSLAKDSLSEQYF. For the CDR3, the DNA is TGTGCCAGCAGCTTAGCGAAAGACAGCCTGAGCGAGCAGTACTTC.

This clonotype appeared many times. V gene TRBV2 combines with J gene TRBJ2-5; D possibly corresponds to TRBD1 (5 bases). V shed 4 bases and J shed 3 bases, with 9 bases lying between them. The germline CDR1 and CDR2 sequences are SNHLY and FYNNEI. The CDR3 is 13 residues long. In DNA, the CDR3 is TGTGCCAGCAGTGGCTCAGGGAAAGAGACCCAGTACTTC. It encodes CASSGSGKETQYF.

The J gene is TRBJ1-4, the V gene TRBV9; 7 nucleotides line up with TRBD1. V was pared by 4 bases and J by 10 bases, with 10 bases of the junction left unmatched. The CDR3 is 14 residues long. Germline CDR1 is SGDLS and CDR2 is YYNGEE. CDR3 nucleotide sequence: TGTGCCAGCAGCTCAACTACAGGGGTTGGAAAACTGTTTTTT. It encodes CASSSTTGVGKLFF.

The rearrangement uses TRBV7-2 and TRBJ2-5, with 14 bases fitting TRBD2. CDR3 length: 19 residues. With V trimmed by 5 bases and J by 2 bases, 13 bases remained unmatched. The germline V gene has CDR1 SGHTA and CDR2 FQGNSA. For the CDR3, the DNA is TGTGCCAGCAGCCCAGTGACTAGCGGGGGGGCCGAGGGTCAAGAGACCCAGTACTTC. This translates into CASSPVTSGGAEGQETQYF.

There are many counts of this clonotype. This chain's CDR3 is CSARDWSSAQETQYF. CDR3 in DNA: TGCAGTGCTAGAGATTGGTCTAGCGCCCAAGAGACCCAGTACTTC. The V gene is TRBV20-1, the J gene TRBJ2-5; a weak D match, TRBD2 (6 bases). The length of the CDR3 is 15 residues. CDR1 is DFQATT and CDR2 is SNEGSKA in the germline V gene (reference sequence). V was clipped by 0 bases and J by 1 base, with 12 bases between them.

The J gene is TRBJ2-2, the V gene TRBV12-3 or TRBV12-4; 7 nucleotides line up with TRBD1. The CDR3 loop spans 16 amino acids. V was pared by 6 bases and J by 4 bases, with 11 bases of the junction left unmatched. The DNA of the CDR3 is TGTGCCAGCAGGGATTCCGGGACAGAACTCACCGGGGAGCTGTTTTTT. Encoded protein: CASRDSGTELTGELFF.

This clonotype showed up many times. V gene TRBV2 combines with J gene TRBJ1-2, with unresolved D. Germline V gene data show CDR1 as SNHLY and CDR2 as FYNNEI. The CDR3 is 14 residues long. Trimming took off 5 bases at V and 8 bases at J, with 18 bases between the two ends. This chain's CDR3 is CASSLVAREGGYTF. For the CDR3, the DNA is TGTGCCAGCAGTCTAGTCGCCCGGGAAGGAGGCTACACCTTC.

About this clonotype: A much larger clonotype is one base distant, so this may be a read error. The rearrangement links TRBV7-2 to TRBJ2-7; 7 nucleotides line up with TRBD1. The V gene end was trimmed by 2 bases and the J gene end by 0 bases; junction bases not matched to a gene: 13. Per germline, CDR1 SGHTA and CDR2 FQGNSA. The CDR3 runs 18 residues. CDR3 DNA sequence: TGTGCCAGCAGCTTAACGCTATCCAGGACAGGAAGCTCCTACGAGCAGTACTTC. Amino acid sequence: CASSLTLSRTGSSYEQYF.

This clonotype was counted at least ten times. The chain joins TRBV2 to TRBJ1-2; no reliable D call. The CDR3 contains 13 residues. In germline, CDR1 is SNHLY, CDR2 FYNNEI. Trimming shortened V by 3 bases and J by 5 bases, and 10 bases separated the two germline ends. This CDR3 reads CASSDDGRYGYTF. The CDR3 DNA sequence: TGTGCCAGCAGTGACGACGGTCGATATGGCTACACCTTC.

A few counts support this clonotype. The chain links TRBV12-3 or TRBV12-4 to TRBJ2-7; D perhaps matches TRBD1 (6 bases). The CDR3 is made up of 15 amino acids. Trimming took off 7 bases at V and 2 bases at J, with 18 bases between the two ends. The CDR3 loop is CASTDSGQKPYEQYF. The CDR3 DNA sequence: TGTGCCAGCACCGACTCCGGACAGAAACCCTACGAGCAGTACTTC.

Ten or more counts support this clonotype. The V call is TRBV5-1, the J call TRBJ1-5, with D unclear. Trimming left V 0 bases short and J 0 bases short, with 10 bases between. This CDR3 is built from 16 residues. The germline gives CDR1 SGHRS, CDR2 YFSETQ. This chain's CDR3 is CASSLAPAGSNQPQHF. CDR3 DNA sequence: TGCGCCAGCAGCTTGGCACCGGCGGGTAGCAATCAGCCCCAGCATTTT.

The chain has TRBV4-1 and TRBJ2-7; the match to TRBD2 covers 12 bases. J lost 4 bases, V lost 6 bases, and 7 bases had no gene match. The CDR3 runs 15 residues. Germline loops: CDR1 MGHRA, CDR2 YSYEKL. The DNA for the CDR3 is TGCGCCAGCAGGCCTCTAGCGGGAGGGGAGTACGAGCAGTACTTC. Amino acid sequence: CASRPLAGGEYEQYF.

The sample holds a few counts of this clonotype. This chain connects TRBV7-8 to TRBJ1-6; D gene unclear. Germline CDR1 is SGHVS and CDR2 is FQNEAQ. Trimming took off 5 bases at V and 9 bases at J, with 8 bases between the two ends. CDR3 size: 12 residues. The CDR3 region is CASSPLPSPLHF. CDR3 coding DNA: TGTGCCAGCAGCCCGCTCCCTTCACCCCTCCACTTT.

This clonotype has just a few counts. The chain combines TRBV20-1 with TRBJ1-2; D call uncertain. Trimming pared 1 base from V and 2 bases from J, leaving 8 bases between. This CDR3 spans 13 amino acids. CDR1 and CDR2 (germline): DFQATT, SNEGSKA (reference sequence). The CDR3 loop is CSARAADNYGYTF. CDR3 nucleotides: TGCAGTGCTAGAGCCGCGGACAACTATGGCTACACCTTC.